The next 24 T cell receptor beta chains were all read from a single sample in a study of regulatory T cells in long-lasting Graves disease. Described time point: persistent/refractory GD, antithyroid drugs over 5 years with positive TRAb. TCR sequences were obtained from RNA taken from PBMCs. Building the TCR beta libraries relied on iRepertoire HTBI primers, and CDR3 regions underwent Arm-PCR. In TCRdb, the multiplex PCR reads were re-called with MiXCR into one record per CDR3 protein. The sample includes roughly 500,000 distinct CDR3 sequences, approximately 22% of them seen just once. This specimen was peripheral blood mononuclear cells (PBMCs), taken when the disease was refractory, from a patient treated with antithyroid drugs. The receptor set was obtained from a female donor with Graves disease.

Points on this clonotype: This may arise from a read error, as a much more abundant clone is one base away. The V gene is TRBV2, the J gene TRBJ1-3; 7 nucleotides agree with TRBD1. CDR3 size: 17 residues. Germline CDR1 reads SNHLY; CDR2 reads FYNNEI. CDR3 in amino acids: CASLQGGITPTGDTIYF. The CDR3 DNA reads as TGTGCCAGTCTTCAAGGGGGCATCACACCCACTGGAGACACCATATATTTT.

The table lists this clonotype with a few counts. The chain is built from TRBV20-1 and TRBJ1-5, with D possibly being TRBD1 (5 bases). Between the trimmed V and J ends, which lost 4 bases and 4 bases, there was a span of 11 bases. The CDR3 has 13 amino acids. Germline V gene sequence: CDR1 DFQATT, CDR2 SNEGSKA (reference sequence). As DNA, the CDR3 is TGCAGTGCTACCCTTGGGGGGAATCAGCCCCAGCATTTT. Protein: CSATLGGNQPQHF.

A few counts support this clonotype. The chain recombines TRBV20-1 with TRBJ1-1; 7 bases are shared with TRBD1. The V and J ends lost 2 bases and 9 bases, in that order; junction bases with no gene match: 6. Germline V gene lookup returns CDR1 DFQATT and CDR2 SNEGSKA (reference sequence). The CDR3 runs to 12 residues. Here the CDR3 DNA reads TGCAGTGCTAGATCAACAGGGGCGCAAGCTTTCTTT. It yields the protein CSARSTGAQAFF.

This rearrangement joins TRBV5-4 to TRBJ2-5; possible D gene TRBD1, 6 bases. The CDR3 length is 15 residues. V was pared by 2 bases and J by 2 bases, with 13 bases between. CDR1 and CDR2 (germline): SGHNT, YYREEE (reference sequence). The CDR3 nucleotides read TGTGCCAGCAGCTTAATGGGGGCCCTTCAAGAGACCCAGTACTTC. Translation: CASSLMGALQETQYF.

This clonotype appeared a few times. The chain couples TRBV30 to TRBJ1-6, with no clear D. V was cut by 4 bases and J by 9 bases, with 10 bases left in between. CDR1 and CDR2 from the germline V gene are GTSNPN and SVGIG (reference sequence). The CDR3 runs to 12 residues. CDR3 sequence reads: CAWNSGGSPLHF. The CDR3 DNA follows: TGTGCCTGGAATTCAGGCGGTTCACCCCTCCACTTT.

The V gene is TRBV20-1, the J gene TRBJ2-7; TRBD1 aligns across 10 bases. V lost 7 bases, J lost 7 bases, and 10 bases stayed unmatched. Germline-derived CDR1 and CDR2 are DFQATT and SNEGSKA (reference sequence). This CDR3 comprises 13 residues. The CDR3: CSGNDRGRGEQYF. CDR3 bases: TGCAGTGGGAACGACAGGGGGCGCGGGGAGCAGTACTTC.

Notes on this clonotype: The likely explanation is a read error, given a far larger clone one base away. The chain couples TRBV2 to TRBJ2-1; possible D gene TRBD1, 6 bases. The DNA end lines up better with TRBJ2-5; the J call may be wrong. Germline CDR1 SNHLY, CDR2 FYNNEI. The CDR3 is made up of 14 amino acids. The CDR3, as DNA: TGTGCCAGCAGCCAGACAGGCCACGACGGGACCCAGTACTTC. It translates to CASSQTGHDGTQYF.

This clonotype was counted many times. V is TRBV6-1 and J is TRBJ1-2; 10 bases map to TRBD1. V was clipped by 7 bases and J by 7 bases; unmatched bases: 6. The germline V gene has CDR1 MNHNS and CDR2 SASEGT. The CDR3 is made up of 13 amino acids. As DNA, the CDR3 is TGTGCCAGCACCGACCGGGACAGGGGTGGCTACACCTTC. This sequence encodes CASTDRDRGGYTF.

A note on this clonotype: A much larger clone differs from this one at a single base, so this may be a read error. V gene TRBV28 combines with J gene TRBJ2-7, with 8 bases fitting TRBD2. This CDR3 contains 15 residues. Germline CDR1 MDHEN, CDR2 SYDVKM. V was pared by 4 bases and J by 5 bases, with 10 bases of the junction left unmatched. The CDR3 loop is CASSSPGGVRHEQYF. The CDR3 DNA follows: TGTGCCAGCAGTTCCCCGGGAGGGGTGAGACACGAGCAGTACTTC.

A few counts support this clonotype. One end of the junction varies from germline; a read error may be responsible. The V gene is TRBV5-1, the J gene TRBJ2-2; no definite D call. This CDR3 contains 13 residues. Germline assignment: CDR1 SGHRS and CDR2 YFSETQ. The CDR3 nucleotides are TGTGCCAGCAGTCTTACTCCTGCCGGGGAGCTGTTTTTT. As protein: CASSLTPAGELFF. Full variable domain (remainder filled in from reference TRBV5-1 and TRBJ2-2): KAGVTQTPRYLIKTRGQQVTLSCSPISGHRSVSWYQQTPGQGLQFLFEYFSETQRNKGNFPGRFSGRQFSNSRSEMNVSTLELGDSALYLCASSLTPAGELFFGEGSRLTVL.

The gene calls are TRBV11-3 and TRBJ1-3; a possible D gene is TRBD1 (5 bases). Germline loops: CDR1 SGHNT, CDR2 YENEEA. V was trimmed by 2 bases and J by 0 bases, leaving 11 bases between them. The CDR3 covers 16 residues. CDR3 in amino acids: CASSLLTGLSGNTIYF. The CDR3 DNA is TGTGCCAGCAGCTTATTAACGGGGCTCTCTGGAAACACCATATATTTT.

The V call is TRBV10-3, the J call TRBJ2-5; D is possibly TRBD1 (7 bases). The CDR3 is 13 residues long. Germline CDR1 and CDR2: ENHRY and SYGVKD. The V gene lost 4 bases and the J gene lost 4 bases, with 10 bases spanning the gap. The CDR3 spells CAISAGGGETQYF. The DNA of the CDR3 is TGTGCCATCAGTGCAGGGGGAGGAGAGACCCAGTACTTC.

This clonotype occurred many times. J is TRBJ1-3 and V is TRBV7-2; D is unclear. The CDR3 is 13 amino acids. V lost 9 bases and J lost 0, with 9 bases in between. Germline V gene data show CDR1 as SGHTA and CDR2 as FQGNSA. The CDR3 loop is CASDTSSGNTIYF. The CDR3 DNA sequence: TGTGCCAGTGACACGAGCTCTGGAAACACCATATATTTT. The entire variable domain, with the rest obtained from reference TRBV7-2 and TRBJ1-3, is as follows: GAGVSQSPSNKVTEKGKDVELRCDPISGHTALYWYRQSLGQGLEFLIYFQGNSAPDKSGLPSDRFSAERTGGSVSTLTIQRTQQEDSAVYLCASDTSSGNTIYFGEGSWLTVV.

The table lists this clonotype with many counts. V gene TRBV6-1 combines with J gene TRBJ2-7; no definite D call. The CDR3 extends over 12 amino acids. V was clipped by 10 bases and J by 2 bases, with 12 bases between them. From germline, CDR1 is MNHNS and CDR2 SASEGT. The CDR3: CAIMGMAYEQYF. DNA of the CDR3: TGTGCCATCATGGGGATGGCCTACGAGCAGTACTTC.

In its sample, this clonotype was seen many times. The chain combines TRBV12-3 or TRBV12-4 with TRBJ1-5; D unclear. Trimming left V 6 bases short and J 1 base short, with 16 bases between. The CDR3 length is 16 residues. For the CDR3, the DNA is TGTGCCAGCAGCCCGGTGGGAGTCGGCAGCAATCAGCCCCAGCATTTT. This translates into CASSPVGVGSNQPQHF.

V usage is TRBV25-1 and J usage is TRBJ1-1; possible D gene TRBD1, 5 bases. Between the trimmed V and J ends, which lost 1 base and 10 bases, there was a span of 10 bases. The length of the CDR3 is 12 residues. In germline, CDR1 is MGHDK, CDR2 SYGVNS. CDR3 nucleotide sequence: TGTGCCAGCAGTGAATTGGAGAGGGGAGCTTTCTTT. It specifies CASSELERGAFF.

V and J are TRBV6-1 and TRBJ1-1; D gene unclear. The germline gives CDR1 MNHNS, CDR2 SASEGT. Trimming pared 7 bases from V and 1 base from J, leaving 13 bases between. The CDR3 loop spans 14 amino acids. The CDR3 region is CASNEGQTNTEAFF. CDR3 bases: TGTGCCAGCAACGAAGGGCAGACGAACACTGAAGCTTTCTTT.

This clonotype was counted a single time. The chain has TRBV19 and TRBJ1-6; D perhaps matches TRBD1 (6 bases). The V end was cut by 6 bases, the J end by 5 bases, with 14 bases between. Germline V lookup: CDR1 LNHDA, CDR2 SQIVND (reference sequence). The CDR3 length is 15 residues. Here the CDR3 reads CASRRQETNNSPLHF. In DNA, the CDR3 is TGTGCCAGTAGACGACAGGAGACCAATAATTCACCCCTCCACTTT.

This clonotype was seen only a few times. DNA for the CDR3: TGCGCCAGCAGGACAGACAGGGCTGAAGCTTTCTTT. It yields the protein CASRTDRAEAFF. This chain links TRBV5-1 with TRBJ1-1; 7 nucleotides line up with TRBD1. The CDR3 extends over 12 amino acids. Trimming took 5 bases from V and 6 from J; bases not matched to a gene: 4. Germline V lookup: CDR1 SGHRS, CDR2 YFSETQ.

This clonotype was seen at least ten times. The CDR3 sequence: CASSPGIASQPQHF. CDR3 in DNA: TGTGCCAGCAGTCCAGGAATTGCCAGTCAGCCCCAGCATTTT. The rearrangement links TRBV12-3 or TRBV12-4 to TRBJ1-5, with D hard to call. The germline V and J ends were trimmed by 5 bases and 6 bases, with 14 bases remaining between them. The CDR3 consists of 14 residues.

This chain joins TRBV7-2 and TRBJ2-1; 8 bases line up with TRBD1. In germline, CDR1 is SGHTA, CDR2 FQGNSA. V lost 3 bases and J lost 4; bases outside the gene matches: 5. There are 15 residues in the CDR3. The CDR3 sequence is CASSLDRESYNEQFF. CDR3 sequence (DNA): TGTGCCAGCAGCTTGGACAGGGAGTCGTACAATGAGCAGTTCTTC.

This clonotype was observed a handful of times. This chain connects TRBV12-3 or TRBV12-4 to TRBJ2-7, with D possibly matching TRBD1 (5 bases). V was pared by 5 bases and J by 6 bases, with 14 bases between. This CDR3 spans 13 amino acids. CDR3 in DNA: TGTGCCAGCAGTCCAGGGTCCTCTTGCGAGCAGTACTTC. Amino acids: CASSPGSSCEQYF.

In this sample, this clonotype turned up many times. V and J are TRBV6-2 or TRBV6-3 and TRBJ1-1; D unresolved. Between the trimmed V and J ends, which lost 2 bases and 3 bases, there was a span of 7 bases. CDR1 and CDR2 from the germline V gene are MNHEY and SVGEGT. The CDR3 sequence is 13 residues long. CDR3 sequence reads: CASSYLTDTEAFF. In nucleotides, the CDR3 is TGTGCCAGCAGTTACCTCACAGACACTGAAGCTTTCTTT.

As to this clonotype: The junction and the germline gene differ at one end; a read error may be behind it. V is TRBV14 and J is TRBJ2-7, with TRBD1 as a possible D gene (5 bases). This CDR3 region has 13 residues. CDR1 is SGHDN and CDR2 is FVKESK in the germline V gene. The DNA of the CDR3 is TGTGCCAACAGCGCGACAGCCTACTACGAGCAGTACTTC. Translating gives CANSATAYYEQYF.